Listed here are 22 T cell receptor beta chains from one sample, sequenced in a study of T cell changes during pregnancy in multiple sclerosis. Assay used: immunoSEQ multiplex PCR; TCRdb lists only in-frame clones, some missing. The sample holds 60,000 to 75,000 clones; approximately 90% are singletons and the top ten take around 1.6%. The sequencing used peripheral blood, collected after pregnancy. These receptors were collected from a female donor with multiple sclerosis, enrolled in a pregnancy study.

The chain is built from TRBV7-9 and TRBJ1-1; unclear D gene. The ends were cut back, 6 bases at V and 0 bases at J, with 11 bases in the middle. The CDR3 is 14 amino acids. Germline-derived CDR1 and CDR2 are SEHNR and FQNEAQ (reference sequence). The CDR3 region is CASRMSLMNTEAFF. CDR3 sequence (DNA): TGTGCCAGCAGGATGAGCCTGATGAACACTGAAGCTTTCTTT.

The chain joins TRBV19 to TRBJ1-5; D call uncertain. Germline V gene lookup returns CDR1 LNHDA and CDR2 SQIVND (reference sequence). Trimming shortened V by 1 base and J by 8 bases, and 12 bases separated the two germline ends. The CDR3 loop spans 14 amino acids. DNA of the CDR3: TGTGCCAGTAGTATAGGTCTAGGCAGAGAGCCCCAGCATTTT. Encoded protein: CASSIGLGREPQHF.

The V gene is TRBV6-5, the J gene TRBJ1-2; D unclear. V lost 2 bases and J lost 2, with 6 bases in between. The CDR3 contains 13 residues. Germline CDR1 MNHEY, CDR2 SVGAGI. The CDR3 here is CASSYERNYGYTF. The CDR3 coding sequence is TGTGCCAGCAGTTACGAGAGAAACTATGGCTACACCTTC.

The rearrangement links TRBV28 to TRBJ1-1; no firm D call. The germline gives CDR1 MDHEN, CDR2 SYDVKM. V was pared by 7 bases and J by 1 base, with 19 bases between. The CDR3 covers 16 residues. The CDR3 nucleotides read TGTGCCAGCATCGGGAGGGTGGTGGCGGGGAACACTGAAGCTTTCTTT. Its protein is CASIGRVVAGNTEAFF.

CDR3 sequence (DNA): TGTGCCAGCAGCGAAGCCAGGCAGGGAGGCTACACCTTC. This encodes CASSEARQGGYTF. The V and J genes are TRBV9 and TRBJ1-2; possibly TRBD1 for D (5 bases). V dropped 3 bases and J dropped 8 bases, with 14 bases sitting between them. This CDR3 contains 13 residues. Germline CDR1 is SGDLS and CDR2 is YYNGEE.

CDR3 amino acids: CASSGQGLRSGNTIYF. For the CDR3, the DNA is TGTGCCAGTTCGGGACAGGGCCTACGCTCTGGAAACACCATATATTTT. The J gene is TRBJ1-3, the V gene TRBV2; 9 bases are shared with TRBD1. CDR3 size: 16 residues. J lost 0 bases, V lost 9 bases, and 9 bases had no gene match. Germline-derived CDR1 and CDR2 are SNHLY and FYNNEI.

The rearrangement joins TRBV18 to TRBJ2-5; D gene uncertain. The germline V gene encodes CDR1 KGHSH and CDR2 LQKENI. Trimming cost V 2 bases and J 5 bases, with 21 bases left between them. The CDR3 is 17 residues long. DNA for the CDR3: TGTGCCAGCTCACCATTTAGTGGCGGTGGAAATCAGGAGACCCAGTACTTC. Translating gives CASSPFSGGGNQETQYF. Filled out from reference TRBV18 and TRBJ2-5, the complete variable domain reads NAGVMQNPRHLVRRRGQEARLRCSPMKGHSHVYWYRQLPEEGLKFMVYLQKENIIDESGMPKERFSAEFPKEGPSILRIQQVVRGDSAAYFCASSPFSGGGNQETQYFGPGTRLLVL.

V usage is TRBV5-1 and J usage is TRBJ2-7; 7 bases are shared with TRBD2. Germline-derived CDR1 and CDR2 are SGHRS and YFSETQ. The CDR3 extends over 14 amino acids. J lost 6 bases, V lost 0 bases, and 6 bases had no gene match. The CDR3 reads CASSLGGSAGEQYF. CDR3 nucleotides: TGCGCCAGCAGCTTGGGCGGGAGCGCGGGCGAGCAGTACTTC.

The rearrangement joins TRBV27 to TRBJ2-7; weak D call: TRBD1 (5 bases). Trimming shortened V by 2 bases and J by 1 base, and 9 bases separated the two germline ends. This CDR3 spans 14 amino acids. Per the germline V gene, CDR1 is MNHEY and CDR2 is SMNVEV (reference sequence). The CDR3 nucleotides are TGTGCCAGCAGTTTAGATTCAGGGTCCTACGAGCAGTACTTC. Translated: CASSLDSGSYEQYF.

The chain employs TRBV7-6 and TRBJ1-1, with D possibly matching TRBD1 (5 bases). Germline assignment: CDR1 SGHVS and CDR2 FNYEAQ. This CDR3 is built from 14 residues. The V end was cut by 1 base, the J end by 5 bases, with 11 bases between. The CDR3 sequence: CASSLVGEGTEAFF. The CDR3, as DNA: TGTGCCAGCAGCTTAGTAGGGGAGGGGACTGAAGCTTTCTTT. Drawing the rest from reference TRBV7-6 and TRBJ1-1, the complete variable domain is GAGVSQSPRYKVTKRGQDVALRCDPISGHVSLYWYRQALGQGPEFLTYFNYEAQQDKSGLPNDRFSAERPEGSISTLTIQRTEQRDSAMYRCASSLVGEGTEAFFGQGTRLTVV.

The chain combines TRBV5-1 with TRBJ2-3, with TRBD2 matching over 11 bases. Germline V lookup: CDR1 SGHRS, CDR2 YFSETQ. The V and J ends lost 4 bases and 3 bases, in that order; junction bases with no gene match: 1. The length of the CDR3 is 14 residues. DNA for the CDR3: TGCGCCAGCAGCAGGACTAGCGGGACAGATACGCAGTATTTT. Translation gives CASSRTSGTDTQYF.

This clone was seen once. At one end the junction does not follow the germline gene, possibly because of a read error. The chain employs TRBV7-7 and TRBJ2-7; D is perhaps TRBD2 (6 bases). The CDR3 extends over 13 amino acids. Looked up from germline, CDR1 is SSHAT and CDR2 is FNYEAQ (reference sequence). The CDR3 loop reads CASSWDLWGEQYF. The CDR3 DNA reads TGTGCTAGCAGTTGGGACTTATGGGGCGAGCAGTACTTC.

This sequence joins TRBV11-2 and TRBJ2-5; tentative D call: TRBD2 (5 bases). Per the germline V gene, CDR1 is SGHAT and CDR2 is FQNNGV. Trimming pared 0 bases from V and 4 bases from J, leaving 12 bases between. This CDR3 has 15 amino acids. Written as DNA, the CDR3 is TGTGCCAGCAGCTTAGAAAGTAGGGCGGGAGAGACCCAGTACTTC. Translating gives CASSLESRAGETQYF.

The gene calls are TRBV6-1 and TRBJ1-4, with 8 bases matching TRBD1. The V and J ends lost 3 bases and 8 bases, in that order; junction bases with no gene match: 5. This CDR3 comprises 14 residues. CDR1 is MNHNS and CDR2 is SASEGT in the germline V gene. The CDR3 region is CASSETGAREKLFF. For the CDR3, the DNA is TGTGCCAGCAGTGAGACAGGGGCTCGGGAAAAACTGTTTTTT.

The CDR3 DNA follows: TGTGCCAGCAGCTCCGGGACTAGCGGGAGGGCCCTTGAGCAGTTCTTC. This gives the protein CASSSGTSGRALEQFF. This rearrangement joins TRBV4-2 to TRBJ2-1, with TRBD2 matching 16 bases. Germline lookup yields CDR1 LGHNA and CDR2 YNFKEQ. This CDR3 has 16 residues. V lost 5 bases, J lost 9 bases, and 7 bases stayed unmatched.

The CDR3 DNA reads TGTGCCACCTCCCAGGGGGCTGAAGCTTTCTTT. This gives the protein CATSQGAEAFF. The chain links TRBV27 to TRBJ1-1; 7 positions agree with TRBD1. The CDR3 runs to 11 residues. Germline V CDR1 and CDR2: MNHEY, SMNVEV (reference sequence). Losses at the gene ends were 10 bases for V and 6 bases for J; bases not matched to a gene: 5.

The chain employs TRBV19 and TRBJ1-2, with 7 positions matching TRBD1. The CDR3 runs 13 residues. V trimming: 4 bases; J trimming: 3 bases; junction bases outside the gene matches: 2. Germline V CDR1 and CDR2: LNHDA, SQIVND (reference sequence). The CDR3, as DNA: TGTGCCAGTAGTAGTACAGGGGACTATGGCTACACCTTC. Amino acid sequence: CASSSTGDYGYTF.

This chain connects TRBV6-1 to TRBJ1-1; TRBD1 agrees at 8 bases. This CDR3 has 14 amino acids. Per germline, CDR1 MNHNS and CDR2 SASEGT. With V trimmed by 3 bases and J by 4 bases, 4 bases remained unmatched. The CDR3: CASSDGQGGTEAFF. The CDR3 bases are TGTGCCAGCAGTGACGGACAGGGTGGCACTGAAGCTTTCTTT.

V usage is TRBV11-2 and J usage is TRBJ2-3; 8 nucleotides match TRBD2. V trimming: 1 base; J trimming: 2 bases; junction bases outside the gene matches: 5. Germline V lookup: CDR1 SGHAT, CDR2 FQNNGV. This CDR3 has 16 residues. CDR3 protein: CASSLVSSGPTDTQYF. The CDR3 region has the DNA TGTGCCAGCAGCTTAGTATCTAGCGGGCCCACAGATACGCAGTATTTT.

This rearrangement joins TRBV5-1 to TRBJ2-1, with TRBD1 as a possible D gene (5 bases). The CDR3 sequence is 15 residues long. Between the trimmed V and J ends, which lost 4 bases and 4 bases, there was a span of 15 bases. From germline, CDR1 is SGHRS and CDR2 YFSETQ. The CDR3 DNA is TGCGCCAGCAGCACCGACAGTCAGAGGTACAATGAGCAGTTCTTC. Protein product: CASSTDSQRYNEQFF.

The V gene is TRBV5-3, the J gene TRBJ2-7; 10 bases match TRBD1. TRBV5-3 is an ORF, and what it does is uncertain. J was trimmed by 6 bases and V by 5 bases; bases with no gene match: 11. CDR3 length: 15 residues. DNA of the CDR3: TGTGCCAGAAGAGCCCAGACAGGGGGCGGTTTCGAGCAGTACTTC. Its translation is CARRAQTGGGFEQYF.

The chain employs TRBV6-5 and TRBJ1-2; D ambiguous. CDR1 and CDR2 from the germline V gene are MNHEY and SVGAGI. V lost 10 bases and J 3 bases, leaving 18 bases between the germline ends. The CDR3 loop spans 14 amino acids. The CDR3 spells CATQKEGYDYGYTF. CDR3 coding DNA: TGTGCCACCCAAAAGGAGGGATATGACTATGGCTACACCTTC.